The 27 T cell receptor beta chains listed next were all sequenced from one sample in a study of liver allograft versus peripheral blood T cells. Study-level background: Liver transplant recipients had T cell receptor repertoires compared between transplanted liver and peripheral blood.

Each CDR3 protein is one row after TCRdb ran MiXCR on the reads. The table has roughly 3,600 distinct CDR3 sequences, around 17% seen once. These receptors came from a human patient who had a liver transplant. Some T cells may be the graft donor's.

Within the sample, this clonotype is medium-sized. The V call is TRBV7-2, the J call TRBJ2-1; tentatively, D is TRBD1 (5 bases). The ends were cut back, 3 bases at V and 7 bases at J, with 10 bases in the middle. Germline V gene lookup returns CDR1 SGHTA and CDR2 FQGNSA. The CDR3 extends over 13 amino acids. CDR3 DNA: TGTGCCAGCAGCTTTGGCAGGGCGAATGAGCAGTTCTTC. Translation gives CASSFGRANEQFF.

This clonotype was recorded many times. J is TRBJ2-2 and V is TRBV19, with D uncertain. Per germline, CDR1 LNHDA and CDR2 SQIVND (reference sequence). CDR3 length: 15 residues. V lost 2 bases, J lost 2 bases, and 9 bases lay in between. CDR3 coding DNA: TGTGCCAGTAGTATAATGCTAGAAAACACCGGGGAGCTGTTTTTT. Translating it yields CASSIMLENTGELFF.

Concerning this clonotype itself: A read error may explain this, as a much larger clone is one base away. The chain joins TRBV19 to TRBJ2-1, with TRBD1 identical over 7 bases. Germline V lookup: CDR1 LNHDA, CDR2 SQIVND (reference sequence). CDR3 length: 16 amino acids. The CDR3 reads CASSSTGDESYNEQIF. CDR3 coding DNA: TGTGCCAGTAGTTCTACAGGGGACGAGTCCTACAATGAGCAGATCTTC.

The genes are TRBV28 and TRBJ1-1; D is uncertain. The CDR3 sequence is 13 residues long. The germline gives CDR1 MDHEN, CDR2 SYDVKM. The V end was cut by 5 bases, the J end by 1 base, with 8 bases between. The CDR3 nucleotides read TGTGCCAGCAGTACCCCGGGGAACACTGAAGCTTTCTTT. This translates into CASSTPGNTEAFF.

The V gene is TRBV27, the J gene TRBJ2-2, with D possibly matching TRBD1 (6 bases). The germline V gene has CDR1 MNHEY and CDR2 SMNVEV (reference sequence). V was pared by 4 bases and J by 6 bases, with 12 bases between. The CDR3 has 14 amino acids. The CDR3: CASSSQQGSGELFF. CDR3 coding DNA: TGTGCCAGCAGTTCCCAACAGGGTTCCGGGGAGCTGTTTTTT.

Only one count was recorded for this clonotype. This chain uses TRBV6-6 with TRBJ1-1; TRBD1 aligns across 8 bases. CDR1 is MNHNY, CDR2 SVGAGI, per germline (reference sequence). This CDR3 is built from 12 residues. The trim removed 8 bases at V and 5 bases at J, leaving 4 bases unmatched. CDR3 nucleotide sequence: TGTGCCAGCTCACAGGGGGAGACTGAAGCTTTCTTT. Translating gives CASSQGETEAFF.

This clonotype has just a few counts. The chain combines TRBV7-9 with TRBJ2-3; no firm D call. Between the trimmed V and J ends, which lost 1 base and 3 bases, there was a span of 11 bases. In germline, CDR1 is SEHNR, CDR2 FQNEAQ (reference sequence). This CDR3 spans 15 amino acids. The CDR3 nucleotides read TGTGCCAGCAGCTTAGATTCGACAACGACAGATACGCAGTATTTT. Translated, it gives CASSLDSTTTDTQYF.

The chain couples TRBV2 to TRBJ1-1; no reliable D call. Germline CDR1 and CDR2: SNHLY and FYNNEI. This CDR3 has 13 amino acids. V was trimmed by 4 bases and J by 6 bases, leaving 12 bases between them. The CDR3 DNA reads TGTGCCAGCAGTGGTGGTTTCGGGGCTGAAGCTTTCTTT. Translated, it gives CASSGGFGAEAFF.

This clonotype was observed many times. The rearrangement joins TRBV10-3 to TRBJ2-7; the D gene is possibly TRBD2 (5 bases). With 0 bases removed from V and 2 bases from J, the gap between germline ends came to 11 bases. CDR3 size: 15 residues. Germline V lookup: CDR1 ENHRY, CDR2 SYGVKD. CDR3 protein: CAISESTGLTYEQYF. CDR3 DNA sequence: TGTGCCATCAGTGAGTCAACGGGGTTGACCTACGAGCAGTACTTC.

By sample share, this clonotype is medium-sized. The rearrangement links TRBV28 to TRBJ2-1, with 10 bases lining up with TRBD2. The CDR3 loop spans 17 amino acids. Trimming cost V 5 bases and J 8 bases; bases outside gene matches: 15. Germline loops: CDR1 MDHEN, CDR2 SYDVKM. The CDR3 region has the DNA TGTGCCAGCAGTACCTACGGGACTAGCGTCTGGGAGGATGAGCAGTTCTTC. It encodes CASSTYGTSVWEDEQFF.

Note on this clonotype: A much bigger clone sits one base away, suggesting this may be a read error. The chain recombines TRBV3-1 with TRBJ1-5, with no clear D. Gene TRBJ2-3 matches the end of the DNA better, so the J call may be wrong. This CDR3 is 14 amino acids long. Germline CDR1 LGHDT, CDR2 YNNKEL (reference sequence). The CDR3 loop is CASSFVGSNQPQYF. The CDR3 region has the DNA TGTGCCAGCAGTTTCGTAGGTAGCAATCAGCCCCAGTATTTT.

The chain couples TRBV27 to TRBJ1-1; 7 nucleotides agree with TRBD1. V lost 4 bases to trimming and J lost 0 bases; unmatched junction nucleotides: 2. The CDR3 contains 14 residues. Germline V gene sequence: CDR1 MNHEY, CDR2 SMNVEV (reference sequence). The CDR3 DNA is TGTGCCAGCAGTTCGACAGGGATGAACACTGAAGCTTTCTTT. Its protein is CASSSTGMNTEAFF.

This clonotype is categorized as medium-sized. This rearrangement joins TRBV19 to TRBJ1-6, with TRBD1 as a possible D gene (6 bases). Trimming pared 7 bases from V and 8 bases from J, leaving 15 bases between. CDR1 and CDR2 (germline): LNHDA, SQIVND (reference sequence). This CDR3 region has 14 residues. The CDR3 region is CASNQQGSDSPLHF. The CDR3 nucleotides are TGTGCCAGTAACCAACAGGGTAGTGATTCACCCCTCCACTTT.

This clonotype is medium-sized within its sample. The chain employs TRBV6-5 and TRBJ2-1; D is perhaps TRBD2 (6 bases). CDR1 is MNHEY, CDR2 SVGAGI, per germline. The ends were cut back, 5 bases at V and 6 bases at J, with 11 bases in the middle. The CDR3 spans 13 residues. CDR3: CASSPLGGNEQFF. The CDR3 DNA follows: TGTGCCAGCAGTCCGCTGGGGGGCAATGAGCAGTTCTTC.

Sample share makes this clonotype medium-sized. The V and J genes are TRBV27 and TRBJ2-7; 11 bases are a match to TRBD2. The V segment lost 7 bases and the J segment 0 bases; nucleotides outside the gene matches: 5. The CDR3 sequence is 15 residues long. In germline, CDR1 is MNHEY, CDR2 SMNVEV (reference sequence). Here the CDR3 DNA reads TGTGCCAGCAAAGAGGGACTAGCGGCCTCCTACGAGCAGTACTTC. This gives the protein CASKEGLAASYEQYF.

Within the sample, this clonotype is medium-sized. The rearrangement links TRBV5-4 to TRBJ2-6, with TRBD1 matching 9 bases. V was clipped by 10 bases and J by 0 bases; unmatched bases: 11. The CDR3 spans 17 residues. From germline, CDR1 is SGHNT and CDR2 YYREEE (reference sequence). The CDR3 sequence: CAVNFRDRDSGANVLTF. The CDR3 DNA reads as TGTGCCGTTAATTTCCGGGACAGGGACTCTGGGGCCAACGTCCTGACTTTC.

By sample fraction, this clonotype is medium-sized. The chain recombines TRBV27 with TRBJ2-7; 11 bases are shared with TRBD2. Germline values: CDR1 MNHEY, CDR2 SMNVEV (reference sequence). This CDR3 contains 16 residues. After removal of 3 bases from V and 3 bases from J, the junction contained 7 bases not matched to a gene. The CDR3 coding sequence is TGTGCCAGCAGTTTTGGTAGCGGGAGGGCCATCTACGAGCAGTACTTC. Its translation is CASSFGSGRAIYEQYF.

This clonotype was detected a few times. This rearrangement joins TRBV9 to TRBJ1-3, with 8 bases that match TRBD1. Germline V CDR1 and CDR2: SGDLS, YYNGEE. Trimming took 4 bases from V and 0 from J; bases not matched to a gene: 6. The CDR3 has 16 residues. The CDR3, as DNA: TGTGCCAGCAGCCCCGGGGACAGGAGCTCTGGAAACACCATATATTTT. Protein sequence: CASSPGDRSSGNTIYF.

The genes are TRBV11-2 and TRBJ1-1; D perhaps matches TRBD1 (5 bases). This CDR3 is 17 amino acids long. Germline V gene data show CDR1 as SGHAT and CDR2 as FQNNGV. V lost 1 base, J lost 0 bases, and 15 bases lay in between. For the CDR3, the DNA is TGTGCCAGCAGCTTAGCTCCGGGACGCATCATGAACACTGAAGCTTTCTTT. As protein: CASSLAPGRIMNTEAFF.

CDR3 residues: CASRQGGGYGYTF. CDR3 bases: TGTGCCAGCAGACAAGGGGGGGGCTATGGCTACACCTTC. This sequence joins TRBV6-6 and TRBJ1-2, with D possibly being TRBD1 (6 bases). V was pared by 6 bases and J by 4 bases, with 12 bases between. Germline V lookup: CDR1 MNHNY, CDR2 SVGAGI (reference sequence). The CDR3 totals 13 residues.

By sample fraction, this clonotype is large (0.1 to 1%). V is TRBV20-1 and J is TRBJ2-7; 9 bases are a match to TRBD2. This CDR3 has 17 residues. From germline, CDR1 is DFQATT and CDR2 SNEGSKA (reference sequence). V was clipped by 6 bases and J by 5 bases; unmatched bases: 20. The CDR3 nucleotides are TGCAGTGCCCCGGAGGGGCTAGCGGGGAGGCTCTTCAACGAGCAGTACTTC. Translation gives CSAPEGLAGRLFNEQYF.

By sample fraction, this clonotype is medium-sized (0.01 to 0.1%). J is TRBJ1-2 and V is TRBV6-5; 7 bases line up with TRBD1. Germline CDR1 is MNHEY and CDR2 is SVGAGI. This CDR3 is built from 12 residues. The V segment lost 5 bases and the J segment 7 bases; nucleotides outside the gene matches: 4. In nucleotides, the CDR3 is TGTGCCAGCAGTCCCACAGGGGTTGGCTACACCTTC. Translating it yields CASSPTGVGYTF.

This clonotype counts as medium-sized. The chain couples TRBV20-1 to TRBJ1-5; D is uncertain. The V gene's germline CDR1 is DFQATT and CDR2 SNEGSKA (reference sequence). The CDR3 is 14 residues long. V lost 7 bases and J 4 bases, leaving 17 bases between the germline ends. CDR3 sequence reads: CSGLGTAANQPQHF. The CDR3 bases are TGCAGTGGCTTAGGTACAGCGGCAAATCAGCCCCAGCATTTT.

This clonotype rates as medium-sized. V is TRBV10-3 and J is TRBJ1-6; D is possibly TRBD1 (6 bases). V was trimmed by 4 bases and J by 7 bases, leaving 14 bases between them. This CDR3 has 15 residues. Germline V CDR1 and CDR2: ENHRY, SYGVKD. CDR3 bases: TGTGCCATCAGTGGCCAGACAGGAGAGAATTCACCCCTCCACTTT. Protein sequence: CAISGQTGENSPLHF.

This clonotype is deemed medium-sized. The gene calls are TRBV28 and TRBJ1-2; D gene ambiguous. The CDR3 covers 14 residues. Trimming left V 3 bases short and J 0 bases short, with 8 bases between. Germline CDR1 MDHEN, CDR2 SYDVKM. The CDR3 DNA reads TGTGCCAGCAGTTTCCGAGAAACTAACTATGGCTACACCTTC. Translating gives CASSFRETNYGYTF.

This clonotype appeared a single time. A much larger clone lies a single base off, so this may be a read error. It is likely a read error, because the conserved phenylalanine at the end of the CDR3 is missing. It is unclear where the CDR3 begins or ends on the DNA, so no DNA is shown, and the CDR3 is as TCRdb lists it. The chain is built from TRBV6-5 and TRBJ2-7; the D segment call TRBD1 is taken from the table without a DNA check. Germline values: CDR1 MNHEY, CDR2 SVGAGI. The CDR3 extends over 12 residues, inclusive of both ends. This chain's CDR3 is CASSYSRTQEYL.

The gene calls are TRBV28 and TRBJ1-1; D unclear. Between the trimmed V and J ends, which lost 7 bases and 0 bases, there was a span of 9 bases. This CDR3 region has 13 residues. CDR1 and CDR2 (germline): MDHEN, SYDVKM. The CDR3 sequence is CASIPTLNTEAFF. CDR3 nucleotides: TGTGCCAGCATCCCAACCCTGAACACTGAAGCTTTCTTT.